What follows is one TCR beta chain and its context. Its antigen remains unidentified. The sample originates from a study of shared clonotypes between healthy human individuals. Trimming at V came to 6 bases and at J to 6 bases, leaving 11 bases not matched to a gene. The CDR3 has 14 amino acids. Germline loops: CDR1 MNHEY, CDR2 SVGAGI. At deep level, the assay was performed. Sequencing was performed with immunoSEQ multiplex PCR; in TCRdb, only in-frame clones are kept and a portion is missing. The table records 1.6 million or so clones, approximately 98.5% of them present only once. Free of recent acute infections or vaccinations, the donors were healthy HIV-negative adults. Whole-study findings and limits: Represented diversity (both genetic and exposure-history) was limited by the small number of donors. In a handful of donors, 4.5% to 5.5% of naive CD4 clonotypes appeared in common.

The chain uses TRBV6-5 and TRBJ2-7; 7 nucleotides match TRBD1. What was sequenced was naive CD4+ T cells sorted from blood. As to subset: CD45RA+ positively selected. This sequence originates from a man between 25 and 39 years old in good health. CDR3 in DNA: TGTGCCAGCAGCCAGAGGGACAGTCGGGCCGAGCAGTACTTC. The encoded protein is CASSQRDSRAEQYF.